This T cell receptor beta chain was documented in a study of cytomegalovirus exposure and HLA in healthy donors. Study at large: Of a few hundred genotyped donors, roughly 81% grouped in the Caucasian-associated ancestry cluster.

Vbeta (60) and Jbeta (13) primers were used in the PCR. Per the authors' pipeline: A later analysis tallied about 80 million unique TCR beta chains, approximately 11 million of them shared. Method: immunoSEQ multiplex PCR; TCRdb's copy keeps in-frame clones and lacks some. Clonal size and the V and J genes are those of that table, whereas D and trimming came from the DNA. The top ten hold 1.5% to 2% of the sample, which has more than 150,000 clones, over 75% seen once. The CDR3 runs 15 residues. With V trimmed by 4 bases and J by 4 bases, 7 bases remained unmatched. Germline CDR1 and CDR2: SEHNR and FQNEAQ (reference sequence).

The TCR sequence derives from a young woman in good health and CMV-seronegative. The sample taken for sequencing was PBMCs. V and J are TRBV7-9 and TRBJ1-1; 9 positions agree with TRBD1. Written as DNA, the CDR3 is TGTGCCAGCAGCTATATTACAGGGGGCGTCACTGAAGCTTTCTTT. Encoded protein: CASSYITGGVTEAFF.